This T cell receptor (beta chain) comes out of a study of blood T cells in healthy people across ages (dated by TCRdb to 2015 to 2017). Turning to the overall study: In model experiments, template switching captured about one uniquely barcoded TCR beta cDNA molecule for every two T cells. The study measured age-related changes in TCR beta repertoire diversity using deep sequencing normalized with unique cDNA molecular identifiers. The donors were divided into four age groups: young (average 16 years), middle-aged (almost 40), aged (approximately 64) and long-lived (about 80). For two donors (one aged 18 to 30 and one aged 80 or older), the study analyzed two additional independent replicas of 1 million unique cDNA reads from the same blood draw. What the research found in general, with its limitations: Compared with the aged group, more naive CD4+ T cells, fewer expanded clones and increased TCR diversity were shown by the long-lived group, suggesting age selection. Donor CMV infection status was unknown, potentially confounding age-related changes in expanded clonotypes. There was a strong correlation between observed TCR beta diversity and the percentage of naive T cells measured by flow cytometry. Observed TCR beta diversity per million T cells fell roughly linearly with age, and a significant reduction was already apparent by age about 38. Estimates of total diversity based on one million sequenced T cells were regarded as lower bounds and as underestimates. Since profiling was done on bulk unsorted PBMCs, naive and antigen-experienced compartments could not be conclusively compared.

This clonotype was observed many times. The antigen this receptor binds is unknown. No qualities accompany the bases; no much larger clone lies one base away. The germline V end is reduced by 4 bases and the J end by 3 bases; junction bases left unmatched: 7. The CDR3 measures 15 amino acids from cysteine to phenylalanine. Of the read, only the CDR3 DNA is kept; its 45 bases are in frame from base 1. Reading the germline V gene gives CDR1 MDHEN and CDR2 SYDVKM. The library was made by 5' RACE. TCRdb records Illumina HiSeq 2500 as the sequencer. A second PCR of roughly 6 to 12 cycles was run with a J-beta primer mix and a sample-barcoded 5' primer. A template-switch 5' adaptor carrying 12 random nucleotides introduced a unique molecular identifier onto each TCR beta cDNA molecule. Each sample yielded at least 2.5 million CDR3-containing paired-end reads. All of the RNA was converted into first-strand cDNA using the Mint cDNA synthesis kit, with a TRBC-specific oligonucleotide serving as the primer. All cDNA was treated with uracil-DNA glycosylase and then went through a first 18-cycle PCR with the universal primers M1SS and BC2_uni_R. The study's own analysis went as follows. For normalization, 1 million high-quality reads were randomly selected from each sample, with every read carrying a distinct molecular identifier. Instead of being binned into consensus sequences, reads with shared molecular identifiers were discarded. MiTCR, run with a Q25 quality threshold and the strictest error-elimination algorithm, handled CDR3 identification, clonotype clustering and error correction. Lower-bound total TCR beta diversity was estimated with a nonparametric unseen species model using Euler transformation. TCRdb handled the public reads itself, with Q25 trimming in fastp and clone calling in MiXCR, and kept productive beta chains. Identical CDR3 proteins give one entry, which carries the most common genes and DNA. The V and J calls reflect TCRdb's pipeline rather than the authors' work. The sample table contains about 930,000 distinct CDR3 sequences; only one count was recorded for almost 30% of them. The ten largest make up roughly a tenth of the sample.

Systemically healthy Caucasian individuals from Russia, 35 to 50 in total and aged about 6 to 90 years, were included as donors. Each donor gave about 9.2 milliliters of peripheral blood, drawn into EDTA-treated Vacutainer tubes. Ficoll-Paque density-gradient centrifugation was used to isolate PBMCs, with at least 6.5 million per sample. Trizol reagent was used to extract total RNA from the PBMCs, yielding at least 5.5 micrograms per sample. For every donor, an aliquot of PBMCs went through flow cytometry to measure the percentages of naive CD45RAhigh/CD27high T cells. This same sample was also taken into another study, of T cells of mothers and their children. In that second paper, the authors write: Nine systemically healthy Caucasian individuals served as donors, namely three mothers together with their six children. cDNA synthesis consumed the entire amount of extracted RNA, loaded at 1.5 ug RNA in each 15 ul reaction. In the second PCR, sample barcodes and 2-4 random nucleotides were introduced via the M1S primer. Over 8 million TCR beta CDR3 reads were obtained for each mother, and 2.5 million to 3 million reads were obtained for each child. In both related and unrelated pairs, thymic selection shapes the output of TCR recombination in a similar way, with inherited differences having only a minor effect. Normalized repertoire overlap was always found to be slightly, but never significantly, higher in related mother-child pairs than in unrelated mother-child pairs. With a sensitivity of approximately 96 clones per million clonotypes, no persistent microchimeric T cell clones were detected. To look for features that set related mother-child pairs apart from unrelated individuals, the researchers ran deep NGS to compare the TCR beta repertoires of mothers and children. On average, the children were roughly 11 +/- 4 years old, while the mothers were about 40 +/- 4 years old. After adapter ligation with NEBNext reagents, the libraries were sequenced on Illumina HiSeq 2000 with 100+100 nt paired-end reads. To avoid cross-contamination, the mother libraries and the child libraries were prepared a month apart and sequenced in separate runs. For each donor, somewhere between 500,000 and 2,000,000 distinct TCR beta clonotypes were identified. Naive TCR beta clonotypes were estimated from low-frequency clonotypes matched to each donor's FACS-determined naive share, without sorting.

This sequence was found in a woman aged 40 to 49 in good health. The chain is encoded by TRBV28 joined to TRBJ2-3; TRBD1 agrees with 7 junctional bases. Sequences were obtained from blood. The sequence in DNA is TGTGCCAGCAGTTCACCGGGACAGCGGACAGATACGCAGTATTTT. Translated, this gives CASSSPGQRTDTQYF.